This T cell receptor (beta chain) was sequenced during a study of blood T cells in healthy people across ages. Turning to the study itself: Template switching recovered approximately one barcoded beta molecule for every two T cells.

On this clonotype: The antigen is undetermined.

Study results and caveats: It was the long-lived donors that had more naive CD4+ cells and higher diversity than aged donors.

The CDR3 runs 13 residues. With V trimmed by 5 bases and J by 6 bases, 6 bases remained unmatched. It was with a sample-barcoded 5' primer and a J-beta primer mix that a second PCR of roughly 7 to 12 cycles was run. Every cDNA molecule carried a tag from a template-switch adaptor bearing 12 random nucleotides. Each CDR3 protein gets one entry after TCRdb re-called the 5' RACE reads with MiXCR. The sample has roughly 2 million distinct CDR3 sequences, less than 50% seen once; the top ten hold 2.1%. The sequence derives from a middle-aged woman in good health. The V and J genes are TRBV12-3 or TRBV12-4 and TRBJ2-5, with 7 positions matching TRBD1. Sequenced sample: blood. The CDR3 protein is CASSPDRVQTQYF. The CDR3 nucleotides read TGTGCCAGCAGTCCCGACAGGGTGCAGACCCAGTACTTC.